Listed below are T cell receptor beta chains from one sample, sequenced in a study of blood T cell repertoires in COVID-19. The data were produced by immunoSEQ multiplex PCR, yet TCRdb's version contains in-frame clones alone and is incomplete. The sample carries approximately 140,000 clones, about 86% recorded once. Sequences were obtained from peripheral blood. These receptor sequences come from a man in his 70s with acute or convalescent COVID-19. Both conserved end residues are part of each CDR3. A D gene is named only where the DNA matches it firmly. A clone size is listed for some rows: how often the clone was seen (once, few, many), or a class if it is expanded.

TRBJ1-4 TRBV15 - - CATSRDYNSPTNEKLFF TGTGCCACCAGCAGAGATTACAACAGTCCAACTAATGAAAAACTGTTTTTT
TRBJ2-5 TRBV7-8 TRBD1 - CASSLGGGTGIQETQYF TGTGCCAGCAGCTTAGGCGGTGGGACAGGGATTCAAGAGACCCAGTACTTC
TRBJ2-3 TRBV10-3 TRBD1 few CAISEKDRSTDTQYF TGTGCCATCAGTGAGAAGGACAGGAGCACAGATACGCAGTATTTT
TRBJ2-7 TRBV19 TRBD2 - CASSIAAGASVTYEQYF TGTGCCAGTAGTATTGCAGCGGGAGCTTCTGTTACCTACGAGCAGTACTTC
TRBJ2-1 TRBV20-1 TRBD2 - CSASLPSGTYNEQFF TGCAGTGCTAGTCTTCCTAGCGGTACCTACAATGAGCAGTTCTTC
TRBJ1-4 TRBV2 - - CASNREGLENEKLFF TGTGCCAGCAATAGGGAGGGACTGGAAAATGAAAAACTGTTTTTT
TRBJ1-4 TRBV9 - - CASSPRAGEKLFF TGTGCCAGCAGCCCCCGAGCGGGAGAAAAACTGTTTTTT
TRBJ2-3 TRBV29-1 - - CSVGGLTTDTQYF TGCAGCGTTGGGGGCTTAACCACAGATACGCAGTATTTT
TRBJ2-1 TRBV28 TRBD2 - CASSSLLAGGNYNEQFF TGTGCCAGCAGCTCCCTACTAGCGGGAGGAAACTACAATGAGCAGTTCTTC
TRBJ2-7 TRBV5-1 - - CASSLNTGVTYEQYF TGCGCCAGCAGCTTGAATACAGGAGTTACGTACGAGCAGTACTTC
TRBJ2-7 TRBV6-5 TRBD2 few CASSYSPTSGATKQYF TGTGCCAGCAGTTACTCGCCGACTAGCGGGGCTACGAAGCAGTACTTC